This is a list of T cell receptor beta chains from one sample in a study of CD8+CD57+ T cells in acquired aplastic anemia. TCRdb processed the reads anew with MiXCR; each CDR3 protein has one entry. Of hundreds of thousands of distinct CDR3 sequences in the sample, approximately 33% were seen once. The sequenced material came from sorted CD4+, CD8+, or CD8+CD57+ T cells (not recorded which) from PBMCs. All receptors come from a human donor with aplastic anemia. The CDR3 runs from the conserved cysteine through the conserved F or W. D genes are given only for firm matches. Clone size is shown for a subset of rows, as once, few, many or a class of expanded clone.

j_call | v_call | d_call | clone_size | cdr3_aa | cdr3_nt
TRBJ2-3 | TRBV7-3 | TRBD2 | many | CASSISGGTDTQYF | TGTGCCAGCAGCATTAGCGGGGGCACAGATACGCAGTATTTT
TRBJ1-2 | TRBV2 | . | . | CASTPWGGGGYTF | TGTGCCAGCACCCCCTGGGGGGGGGGAGGCTACACCTTC
TRBJ2-7 | TRBV5-4 | TRBD2 | few | CASSSGLVPYEQYF | TGTGCCAGCAGCTCTGGACTAGTCCCATACGAGCAGTACTTC
TRBJ2-7 | TRBV19 | . | few | CASSTNLGRGSSYEQYF | TGTGCCAGTAGTACAAACCTCGGACGGGGAAGCTCCTACGAGCAGTACTTC
TRBJ2-7 | TRBV24-1 | TRBD1 | few | CASPGTGAYEQYF | TGTGCCTCCCCCGGGACAGGGGCCTACGAGCAGTACTTC
TRBJ1-2 | TRBV19 | . | many | CASSLSPASNYGYTF | TGTGCCAGTAGTCTATCCCCAGCTTCCAACTATGGCTACACCTTC
TRBJ2-5 | TRBV4-2 | . | few | CASSQGAGGLGRETQYF | TGTGCCAGCAGCCAAGGGGCGGGCGGGCTGGGGAGGGAGACCCAGTACTTC
TRBJ2-7 | TRBV10-3 | . | many | CAISEDRIIYEQYF | TGTGCCATCAGTGAAGACAGGATAATCTACGAGCAGTACTTC
TRBJ1-5 | TRBV10-2 | . | many | CASITGGSNQPQHF | TGCGCCAGCATCACGGGGGGAAGCAATCAGCCCCAGCATTTT
TRBJ2-7 | TRBV5-1 | . | . | CAGGSSQGPYEQYF | TGCGCCGGCGGCTCCAGTCAAGGTCCTTACGAGCAGTACTTC
TRBJ1-2 | TRBV12-3/TRBV12-4 | . | few | CASSLRTRSGYTF | TGTGCCAGCAGTTTAAGGACCCGGTCAGGCTACACCTTC
TRBJ2-1 | TRBV20-1 | . | few | CSAVRPGHYNEQFF | TGCAGTGCGGTCAGGCCTGGTCACTACAATGAGCAGTTCTTC
TRBJ2-7 | TRBV4-1 | TRBD2 | . | CASSQLISGSYEQYF | TGCGCCAGCAGCCAATTAATTAGCGGGAGTTACGAGCAGTACTTC
TRBJ1-3 | TRBV20-1 | TRBD1 | many | CSAIQGSDTIYF | TGCAGTGCTATACAGGGGAGCGACACCATATATTTT
TRBJ2-7 | TRBV9 | . | few | CASRHGQLLHEQYF | TGTGCCAGCAGGCACGGACAGCTACTCCACGAGCAGTACTTC
TRBJ2-3 | TRBV5-1 | . | many | CASSLSGTDTQYF | TGTGCCAGCAGCCTTAGCGGCACAGATACGCAGTATTTT
TRBJ2-1 | TRBV24-1 | . | . | CATSAASYNEQFF | TGTGCCACCAGTGCAGCTAGTTACAATGAGCAGTTCTTC
TRBJ1-2 | TRBV30 | . | few | CAWTRDNSYGYTF | TGTGCCTGGACCCGGGACAACTCCTATGGCTACACCTTC
TRBJ2-1 | TRBV6-1 | . | . | CASSAQTGGNPYNEQFF | TGTGCCAGCAGTGCGCAAACCGGGGGCAACCCATACAATGAGCAGTTCTTC
TRBJ1-1 | TRBV9 | . | . | CASSVGGRNTEAFF | TGTGCCAGCAGCGTAGGCGGCAGGAACACTGAAGCTTTCTTT
TRBJ2-3 | TRBV20-1 | . | . | CSARSTKSSTDTQYF | TGCAGTGCTAGATCGACTAAGTCTAGCACAGATACGCAGTATTTT
TRBJ2-7 | TRBV19 | TRBD1 | many | CASSITDRDYYEQYF | TGTGCCAGTAGTATAACGGACAGGGATTACTACGAGCAGTACTTC
TRBJ1-1 | TRBV30 | . | . | CAWSTDLNTEAFF | TGTGCCTGGAGTACGGACCTTAACACTGAAGCTTTCTTT
TRBJ1-6 | TRBV9 | . | many | CASSGTEYSPLHF | TGTGCCAGCAGTGGGACGGAGTATTCACCCCTCCACTTT
TRBJ2-3 | TRBV7-2 | TRBD2 | . | CASSLVGTTTDTQYF | TGTGCCAGCAGCTTAGTTGGGACTACCACAGATACGCAGTATTTT
TRBJ1-1 | TRBV7-9 | . | few | CASSLRGDTNTEAFF | TGTGCCAGCAGCCTCCGAGGAGACACGAACACTGAAGCTTTCTTT
TRBJ2-3 | TRBV29-1 | . | once | CSAGGGGGQYF | TGCAGCGCAGGAGGGGGGGGAGGGCAGTATTTT
TRBJ2-2 | TRBV19 | TRBD2 | many | CASSMSLAYTGELFF | TGTGCCAGTAGTATGTCACTAGCGTACACCGGGGAGCTGTTTTTT
TRBJ1-2 | TRBV25-1 | . | . | CASREDPYGYTF | TGTGCCAGCAGGGAGGACCCTTATGGCTACACCTTC
TRBJ2-1 | TRBV29-1 | . | few | CSASPGLLGNEQFF | TGCAGTGCTAGTCCGGGACTCCTGGGGAATGAGCAGTTCTTC
TRBJ1-2 | TRBV14 | . | many | CASSPRDRLYGYTF | TGTGCCAGCAGCCCGAGGGACCGACTCTATGGCTACACCTTC
TRBJ2-3 | TRBV29-1 | TRBD2 | many | CSVDASGRRLNTQYF | TGCAGCGTTGATGCAAGCGGGAGACGTTTAAATACGCAGTATTTT
TRBJ2-1 | TRBV10-1 | . | many | CASSGWNNEQFF | TGCGCCAGCAGTGGTTGGAACAATGAGCAGTTCTTC
TRBJ2-7 | TRBV20-1 | . | . | CSARGRGTYEQYF | TGCAGTGCTAGGGGGCGGGGAACCTACGAGCAGTACTTC
TRBJ2-7 | TRBV2 | TRBD1 | . | CASRTGQGTYEQYF | TGTGCCAGCAGAACGGGACAGGGAACCTACGAGCAGTACTTC
TRBJ1-1 | TRBV20-1 | . | . | CSARAKGDTEAFF | TGCAGTGCTAGAGCCAAGGGAGACACTGAAGCTTTCTTT
TRBJ2-7 | TRBV6-5 | TRBD1 | . | CASSYWDSNYEQYF | TGTGCCAGCAGTTATTGGGACAGTAACTACGAGCAGTACTTC
TRBJ1-5 | TRBV24-1 | . | many | CATSDSLGPQHF | TGTGCCACCAGTGACAGCCTAGGGCCCCAGCATTTT
TRBJ1-6 | TRBV27 | TRBD1 | . | CASRDRTGVRSPLHF | TGTGCCAGCAGGGACCGGACAGGGGTTAGGTCACCCCTCCACTTT
TRBJ2-7 | TRBV5-1 | . | many | CASSWESAYEQYF | TGCGCCAGCAGCTGGGAGAGCGCCTACGAGCAGTACTTC
TRBJ2-5 | TRBV25-1 | . | many | CASSESGAVETQYF | TGTGCCAGCAGTGAATCGGGGGCAGTAGAGACCCAGTACTTC
TRBJ1-2 | TRBV7-9 | . | many | CASGGTTGFGYTF | TGTGCCAGCGGAGGTACTACAGGGTTTGGCTACACCTTC
TRBJ1-1 | TRBV6-2/TRBV6-3 | . | . | CASTEPGERTEAFF | TGTGCCAGCACCGAGCCCGGCGAACGGACTGAAGCTTTCTTT
TRBJ1-5 | TRBV9 | . | few | CASSVDGGGYQPQHF | TGTGCCAGCAGCGTAGATGGGGGGGGTTATCAGCCCCAGCATTTT
TRBJ1-1 | TRBV12-5 | TRBD1 | . | CASEGQVNTEAFF | TGTGCTAGTGAAGGACAGGTGAACACTGAAGCTTTCTTT
TRBJ1-2 | TRBV7-9 | TRBD1 | many | CASSRLDRVITF | TGTGCCAGCAGCCGTCTCGACAGGGTAATCACCTTC
TRBJ2-1 | TRBV10-2 | TRBD1 | . | CASTDPGQGYNEQFF | TGCGCCAGCACTGACCCGGGACAGGGCTACAATGAGCAGTTCTTC
TRBJ2-5 | TRBV12-3/TRBV12-4 | TRBD2 | few | CASSIAGGHRETQYF | TGTGCCAGCAGTATAGCGGGGGGGCATCGAGAGACCCAGTACTTC
TRBJ2-5 | TRBV7-2 | . | many | CASSLGLPLVSQYF | TGTGCCAGCAGCTTAGGGTTACCGCTAGTATCCCAGTACTTC
TRBJ2-2 | TRBV24-1 | . | many | CATSLFGSGELFF | TGTGCCACCAGTTTGTTCGGTTCCGGGGAGCTGTTTTTT
TRBJ1-6 | TRBV28 | TRBD1 | . | CASSIIPGTGNSPLHF | TGTGCCAGCAGTATTATTCCGGGGACAGGTAATTCACCCCTCCACTTT